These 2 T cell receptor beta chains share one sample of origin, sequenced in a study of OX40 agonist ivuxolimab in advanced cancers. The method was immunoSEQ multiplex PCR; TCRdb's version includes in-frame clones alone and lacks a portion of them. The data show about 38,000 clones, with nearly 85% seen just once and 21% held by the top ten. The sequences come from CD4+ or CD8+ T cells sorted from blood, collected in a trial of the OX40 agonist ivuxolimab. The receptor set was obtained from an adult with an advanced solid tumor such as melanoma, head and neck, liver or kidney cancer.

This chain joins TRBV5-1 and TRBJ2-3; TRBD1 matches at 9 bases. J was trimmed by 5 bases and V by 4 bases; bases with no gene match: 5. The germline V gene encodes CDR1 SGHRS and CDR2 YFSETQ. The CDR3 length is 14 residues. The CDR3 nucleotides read TGCGCCAGCAGCACGGGACAGGGTATAGATACGCAGTATTTT. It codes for CASSTGQGIDTQYF.

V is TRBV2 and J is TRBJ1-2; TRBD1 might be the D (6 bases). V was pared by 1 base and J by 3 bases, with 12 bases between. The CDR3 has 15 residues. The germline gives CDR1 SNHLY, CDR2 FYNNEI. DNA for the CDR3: TGTGCCAGCAGTGAAGGGGGGGCGATAGACTATGGCTACACCTTC. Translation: CASSEGGAIDYGYTF.